This T cell receptor beta chain originates from a study of blood T cell repertoires in COVID-19. Across the whole study: Whether acute or convalescent, the COVID-19 samples came from the United States, Italy and Spain. PBMCs, B-cell-depleted T cells, or T cells were the source of the cDNA or gDNA that made up the material.

In the study's own analysis: For nucleated cells, counts were estimated from reference gene primer amplification. Measured with immunoSEQ multiplex PCR; TCRdb has only the in-frame clones, and not every one. That table furnishes V, J and clone size, whereas the DNA furnished D and trimming. Here the sample spans about 130,000 clones, 84% being singletons. The table lists this clone with a few counts. The CDR3 runs to 15 residues. Germline V gene sequence: CDR1 KGHSH, CDR2 LQKENI. V dropped 6 bases and J dropped 10; count of bases not matched to a gene: 10. This clonotype was obtained from an older woman with acute or convalescent COVID-19. The specimen was peripheral blood. V usage is TRBV18 and J usage is TRBJ1-6; 9 nucleotides line up with TRBD1. CDR3 in DNA: TGTGCCAGCTCGCCTACAGGGGGCGCAGGATCACCCCTCCACTTT. This codes for CASSPTGGAGSPLHF.